This is a list of T cell receptor beta chains from one sample in a study of blood T cell repertoires in COVID-19. Clones were sequenced by immunoSEQ multiplex PCR, and TCRdb holds only the in-frame ones, with some missing. The sample holds under 300,000 clones, around four fifths seen once. The sequencing sample was made of PBMCs or T cells enriched from blood (not recorded which). The source is a man aged 35 to 55 who had recovered from COVID-19. CDR3s include the opening cysteine and the closing phenylalanine or tryptophan. The D gene is left open where the match is weak. The size field is filled for only some rows; it gives once, few, many or a size class.

d_gene	v_gene	abundance	j_gene	CDR3nt	CDR3aa
TRBD1	TRBV9	NA	TRBJ2-5	TGTGCCAGCAGCGTAGGGACAGGGGGATTCGGGGAGACCCAGTACTTC	CASSVGTGGFGETQYF
NA	TRBV11-3	NA	TRBJ2-2	TGTGCCAGCAGCTATTTAGCGTCCGGGGAGCTGTTTTTT	CASSYLASGELFF
NA	TRBV28	NA	TRBJ1-2	TGTGCCAGCAGTCTGACGTCAGGGTGGGGCTACACCTTC	CASSLTSGWGYTF
NA	TRBV7-8	once	TRBJ1-2	TGTGCCAGCAGCTTAGGGGTTGCGGGGTCGTTGGGCTACACCTTC	CASSLGVAGSLGYTF
NA	TRBV12-3/TRBV12-4	once	TRBJ1-2	TGTGCCAGCAGTTTTGGAGATTATGGCTACACCTTC	CASSFGDYGYTF
TRBD1	TRBV5-1	NA	TRBJ2-5	TGCGCCAGCAGCTTGGCCCCGGGACAGAAAGAGACCCAGTACTTC	CASSLAPGQKETQYF
NA	TRBV10-3	NA	TRBJ1-1	TGTGCCGTTACAGGGATCATGAACACTGAAGCTTTCTTT	CAVTGIMNTEAFF
NA	TRBV5-1	NA	TRBJ2-3	TGCGCCAGCAGTGGGGCCATCCGCACAGATACGCAGTATTTT	CASSGAIRTDTQYF
NA	TRBV10-3	few	TRBJ1-5	TGTGCCATCAGTGAAATGTGGGGAGATGATCAGCCCCAGCATTTT	CAISEMWGDDQPQHF
TRBD1	TRBV11-3	NA	TRBJ2-5	TGTGCCAGCAGCCTAGGGGGACAGACGGAGACCCAGTACTTC	CASSLGGQTETQYF
TRBD1	TRBV29-1	NA	TRBJ1-1	TGCAGCGCCCAGGGACAGATGAACACTGAAGCTTTCTTT	CSAQGQMNTEAFF
TRBD2	TRBV28	few	TRBJ2-3	TGTGCCAGCAGCTTAACTAGCGGGAGGGATACGCAGTATTTT	CASSLTSGRDTQYF
TRBD1	TRBV29-1	NA	TRBJ1-6	TGCAGCGTTCTGACAGGGGGTAATTCACCCCTCCACTTT	CSVLTGGNSPLHF
NA	TRBV4-1	NA	TRBJ1-2	TGCGCCAGCAGCCATGTGGGGCGCAGGTTAAATGGCTACACCTTC	CASSHVGRRLNGYTF
NA	TRBV7-2	NA	TRBJ2-2	TGTGCCAGCAGCTTAAGCAGGGTAGAGCTGTTTTTT	CASSLSRVELFF
TRBD1	TRBV9	NA	TRBJ1-6	TGTGCCAGCAGCGTATATGGGGAGACAGGGGGAGGATCACCCCTCCACTTT	CASSVYGETGGGSPLHF
NA	TRBV10-3	NA	TRBJ1-2	TGTGCCATCGCCAGGGGTTCGGACTATGGCTACACCTTC	CAIARGSDYGYTF
NA	TRBV24-1	few	TRBJ2-6	TGTGCCACCAGTGATCTCACAGGTCTGGGGGCCAACGTCCTGACTTTC	CATSDLTGLGANVLTF
NA	TRBV27	few	TRBJ2-7	TGTGCCAGCAGCCTACGACAGTACTACGAGCAGTACTTC	CASSLRQYYEQYF
TRBD1	TRBV6-6	NA	TRBJ2-1	TGTGCCAGCAGTCGAGGTGGACAGGGACTCTACAATGAGCAGTTCTTC	CASSRGGQGLYNEQFF
TRBD1	TRBV28	NA	TRBJ1-1	TGTGCCTCCAGGGGGCGCACTGAAGCTTTCTTT	CASRGRTEAFF
TRBD1	TRBV4-1	NA	TRBJ1-4	TGCGCCAGCAGCCAAGACCGTGACAGGGTAAAACTGTTTTTT	CASSQDRDRVKLFF
TRBD2	TRBV30	NA	TRBJ2-1	TGTGCCCGGTCTCAGCGGGAGATTTACAATGAGCAGTTCTTC	CARSQREIYNEQFF
TRBD1	TRBV12-3/TRBV12-4	NA	TRBJ2-7	TGTGCCAGCAGCCCGACAGGGGGCGGCGAGCAGTACTTC	CASSPTGGGEQYF
NA	TRBV30	few	TRBJ1-1	TGTGCCTGGAGTATCTGGCATGAAGCTTTCTTT	CAWSIWHEAFF
NA	TRBV27	NA	TRBJ2-1	TGTGCCAGCAGCCGGTTACTACGGGGCAATGAGCAGTTCTTC	CASSRLLRGNEQFF
TRBD1	TRBV11-2	NA	TRBJ2-7	TGTGCCAGCAGCTTTGACAGGGGAGACGAGCAGTACTTC	CASSFDRGDEQYF
TRBD1	TRBV10-3	NA	TRBJ2-7	TGTGCCATCAGTGGACAGGGGGGCCCCTACGAGCAGTACTTC	CAISGQGGPYEQYF
TRBD2	TRBV7-8	NA	TRBJ2-7	TGTGCCAGCAGCCCAGGAGCTTATAGCGGGAGGGCCCAGGGGCAGTACTTC	CASSPGAYSGRAQGQYF
NA	TRBV18	once	TRBJ1-1	TGTGCCAGCTCACCAATGCAGGGGCTCCTGAACACTGAAGCTTTCTTT	CASSPMQGLLNTEAFF
NA	TRBV10-3	NA	TRBJ2-7	TGTGCCATCAGTCGACAGTCCTACGAGCAGTACTTC	CAISRQSYEQYF
TRBD2	TRBV5-1	NA	TRBJ2-1	TGCGCCAGCAGCAGGAATAGCGGGGTCACCCGCTCCTACAATGAGCAGTTCTTC	CASSRNSGVTRSYNEQFF
NA	TRBV28	NA	TRBJ1-2	TGTGCCAGCACGGGGGCCGGGGGGTATGGCTACACCTTC	CASTGAGGYGYTF
NA	TRBV14	NA	TRBJ2-3	TGTGCCAGCAGCTCTAGCGGCACAGATACGCAGTATTTT	CASSSSGTDTQYF
NA	TRBV5-1	NA	TRBJ2-1	TGCGCCAGCACCCCCCCTGGCCTGGCGGGTGAGCAGTTCTTC	CASTPPGLAGEQFF
TRBD1	TRBV7-2	NA	TRBJ1-6	TGTGCCAGCAGCTCGAGACAGGGTTACGATTCACCCCTCCACTTT	CASSSRQGYDSPLHF
TRBD2	TRBV3-1/TRBV3-2	NA	TRBJ2-1	TGTGCCAGCAGCCTTGGACTAGCGGGAAACAATGAGCAGTTCTTC	CASSLGLAGNNEQFF
NA	TRBV19	few	TRBJ1-1	TGTGCCAGTAGTACACTGGACACTTTTGAAGCTTTCTTT	CASSTLDTFEAFF
TRBD2	TRBV5-4	NA	TRBJ2-1	TGTGCCAGCAGCTTGAAGCGGGAGATCCACAATGAGCAGTTCTTC	CASSLKREIHNEQFF
NA	TRBV6-5	NA	TRBJ1-1	TGTGCCAGCAGTTACGCCGGAGGGCTGAACACTGAAGCTTTCTTT	CASSYAGGLNTEAFF